This T cell receptor beta chain was obtained from a study of cytomegalovirus exposure and HLA in healthy donors. Use of 60 Vbeta and 13 Jbeta primers characterized the PCR. The assay was immunoSEQ multiplex PCR, and TCRdb's table has in-frame clones only and misses some. This table holds some 110,000 clones, around 80% found once. Of note for this clone: Its specificity is unknown.

General observations from the study: Follow-up analysis later connected one missense variant in DCLRE1C with trimming of TCR beta V- and J-genes.

The sample consisted of PBMCs. The source is a man younger than 40 in good health and CMV-seropositive.

The CDR3: CASSAQVGQGAGYTF. DNA of the CDR3: TGTGCCAGCAGTGCCCAGGTCGGGCAGGGGGCTGGCTACACCTTC. This sequence joins TRBV9 and TRBJ1-2; 8 nucleotides match TRBD1. Trimming took 5 bases from V and 7 from J; bases not matched to a gene: 13. Germline V gene lookup returns CDR1 SGDLS and CDR2 YYNGEE. This CDR3 spans 15 amino acids.